A selection of T cell receptor beta chains follows, all from one sample in a study of T cells after yellow fever vaccination. TCRdb ran MiXCR on the 5' RACE reads and lists one entry per CDR3 protein. The sample holds hundreds of thousands of distinct CDR3 sequences, 20% to 25% seen once. The material sequenced was PBMCs, taken 21 days after the first yellow fever vaccination. Receptors originate from a man aged 18 to 29 who received the YFV17D yellow fever vaccine. The CDR3 runs from the conserved cysteine through the conserved F or W. The order of the fields is clone size, D gene, V gene, J gene, CDR3 protein, CDR3 DNA. D genes are given only for firm matches. Only some rows state a clone size, as once, few, many or a class for expanded clones.

abundance: many; d_gene: .; v_gene: TRBV7-9; j_gene: TRBJ1-3; CDR3aa: CASSLRHKDSGNTIYF; CDR3nt: TGTGCCAGCAGCTTACGCCACAAGGACTCTGGAAACACCATATATTTT
abundance: .; d_gene: TRBD2; v_gene: TRBV5-4; j_gene: TRBJ2-1; CDR3aa: CASSQTSGLYNEQFF; CDR3nt: TGTGCCAGCAGCCAGACTAGCGGGCTATACAATGAGCAGTTCTTC
abundance: few; d_gene: .; v_gene: TRBV12-3/TRBV12-4; j_gene: TRBJ2-1; CDR3aa: CATIKGGVYNEQFF; CDR3nt: TGTGCCACTATTAAGGGGGGGGTTTACAATGAGCAGTTCTTC
abundance: few; d_gene: .; v_gene: TRBV6-6; j_gene: TRBJ1-1; CDR3aa: CASTQAGSGAFF; CDR3nt: TGTGCCAGCACCCAGGCAGGGAGCGGAGCTTTCTTT
abundance: .; d_gene: TRBD1; v_gene: TRBV7-2; j_gene: TRBJ1-2; CDR3aa: CASSFTGGDYGYTF; CDR3nt: TGTGCCAGCAGCTTCACAGGGGGCGACTATGGCTACACCTTC
abundance: few; d_gene: TRBD1; v_gene: TRBV2; j_gene: TRBJ1-2; CDR3aa: CASGQVDVGGYTF; CDR3nt: TGTGCCAGCGGACAGGTGGATGTAGGTGGCTACACCTTC
abundance: few; d_gene: TRBD1; v_gene: TRBV20-1; j_gene: TRBJ1-4; CDR3aa: CSAREGGGQEKLFF; CDR3nt: TGCAGTGCTAGAGAAGGAGGGGGCCAGGAAAAACTGTTTTTT
abundance: .; d_gene: .; v_gene: TRBV27; j_gene: TRBJ1-2; CDR3aa: CASSQRDRGMYGYTF; CDR3nt: TGTGCCAGCAGTCAAAGGGACCGCGGCATGTATGGCTACACCTTC
abundance: .; d_gene: TRBD1; v_gene: TRBV9; j_gene: TRBJ2-2; CDR3aa: CASSVTGGPNTGELFF; CDR3nt: TGTGCCAGCAGCGTTACAGGGGGCCCGAACACCGGGGAGCTGTTTTTT
abundance: many; d_gene: TRBD1; v_gene: TRBV5-1; j_gene: TRBJ2-2; CDR3aa: CASSFGTANTGELFF; CDR3nt: TGCGCCAGCAGCTTCGGGACAGCGAACACCGGGGAGCTGTTTTTT
abundance: few; d_gene: TRBD1; v_gene: TRBV29-1; j_gene: TRBJ2-3; CDR3aa: CSVEGETGPTDTQYF; CDR3nt: TGCAGCGTTGAAGGTGAGACAGGGCCCACAGATACGCAGTATTTT
abundance: .; d_gene: .; v_gene: TRBV5-4; j_gene: TRBJ1-2; CDR3aa: CASSLIERNGYTF; CDR3nt: TGTGCCAGCAGCTTGATTGAGCGCAATGGCTACACCTTC
abundance: .; d_gene: TRBD2; v_gene: TRBV4-3; j_gene: TRBJ2-2; CDR3aa: CASSQSERENTGELFF; CDR3nt: TGCGCCAGCAGCCAGAGTGAGCGGGAGAACACCGGGGAGCTGTTTTTT
abundance: few; d_gene: .; v_gene: TRBV20-1; j_gene: TRBJ2-5; CDR3aa: CSARDRDGGPTWETQYF; CDR3nt: TGCAGTGCTAGAGATCGGGACGGGGGGCCTACTTGGGAGACCCAGTACTTC
abundance: .; d_gene: .; v_gene: TRBV5-1; j_gene: TRBJ2-7; CDR3aa: CASSSQTSSDEQYF; CDR3nt: TGCGCCAGCAGTTCGCAGACGAGCTCGGACGAGCAGTACTTC